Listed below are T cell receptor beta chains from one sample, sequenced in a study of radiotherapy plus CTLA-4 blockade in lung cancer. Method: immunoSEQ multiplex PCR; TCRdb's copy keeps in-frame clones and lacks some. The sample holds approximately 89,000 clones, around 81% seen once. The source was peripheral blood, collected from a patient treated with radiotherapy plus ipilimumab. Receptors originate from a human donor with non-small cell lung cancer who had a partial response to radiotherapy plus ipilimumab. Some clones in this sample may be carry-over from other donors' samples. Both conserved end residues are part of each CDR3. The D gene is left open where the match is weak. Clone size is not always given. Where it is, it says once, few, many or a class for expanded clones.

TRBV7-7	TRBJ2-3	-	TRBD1	TGTGCCAGCAGCCCGGACAGGGGGCCATCTAGCACAGATACGCAGTATTTT	CASSPDRGPSSTDTQYF
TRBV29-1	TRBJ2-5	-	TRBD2	TGCAGCGGACTAGCTGGGCCGCGGGAGACCCAGTACTTC	CSGLAGPRETQYF
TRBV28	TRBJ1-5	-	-	TGTGCCAGCAGCTCCCGCACAGGGACGGAGCAGCCCCAGCATTTT	CASSSRTGTEQPQHF
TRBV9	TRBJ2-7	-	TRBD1	TGTGCCAGCAGCGTAACATCCGGGACAGGGAGCTCCTACGAGCAGTACTTC	CASSVTSGTGSSYEQYF
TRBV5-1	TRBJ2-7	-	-	TGTGCCAGCAGCCGGAAAGGGGTGGTTTACGAGCAGTACTTC	CASSRKGVVYEQYF
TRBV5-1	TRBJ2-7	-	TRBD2	TGCGCCAGCAGCTTGTCGGGAGGGAACTACGAGCAGTACTTC	CASSLSGGNYEQYF
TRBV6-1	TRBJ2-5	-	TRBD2	TGTGCCAGCAGTGAACAAGCGGGGCGGGAGACCCAGTACTTC	CASSEQAGRETQYF
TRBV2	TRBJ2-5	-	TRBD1	TGTGCCAGCAGTGGCAGGGGGCTTAGAGAGACCCAGTACTTC	CASSGRGLRETQYF
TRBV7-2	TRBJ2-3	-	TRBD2	TGTGCCAGCAGCTTAGGCGGGAGTGAGCTAGATACGCAGTATTTT	CASSLGGSELDTQYF
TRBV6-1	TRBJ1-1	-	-	TGTGCCAGCCTTCTAGGGGGTCTGGACACTGAAGCTTTCTTT	CASLLGGLDTEAFF
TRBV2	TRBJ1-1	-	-	TGTGCCAGCAGGGGGGACTCCAACACTGAAGCTTTCTTT	CASRGDSNTEAFF
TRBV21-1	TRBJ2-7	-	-	TGTGCCAGCAGCAAATTTATACCGCAGGGAACGTTCCACGAGCAGTACTTC	CASSKFIPQGTFHEQYF
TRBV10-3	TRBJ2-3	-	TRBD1	TGTGCCATCAGCAGACAGGGGGCATTAGATACGCAGTATTTT	CAISRQGALDTQYF
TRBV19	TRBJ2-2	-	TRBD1	TGTGCCAGTAAAAACAGGGGTGTGAACACCGGGGAGCTGTTTTTT	CASKNRGVNTGELFF
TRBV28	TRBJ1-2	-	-	TGTGCCAGCAGTGAGGCGCTCTATGGCTACACCTTC	CASSEALYGYTF
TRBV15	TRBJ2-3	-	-	TGTGCCACCAGCAGTCTTCTGGGGGCAACAGATACGCAGTATTTT	CATSSLLGATDTQYF
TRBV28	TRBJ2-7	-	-	TGTGCCAGCAGTTTTAGAGGGAGCTCCTACGAGCAGTACTTC	CASSFRGSSYEQYF
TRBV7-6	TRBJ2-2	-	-	TGTGCCAGCAGCTTGACAGCAACCCCGAACACCGGGGAGCTGTTTTTT	CASSLTATPNTGELFF
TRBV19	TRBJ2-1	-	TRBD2	TGTGCCAGTAGTATGGCTAGCGGGATAGGTAATGAGCAGTTCTTC	CASSMASGIGNEQFF
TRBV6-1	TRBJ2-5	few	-	TGTGCCAGCAGTGAAAGAGGCGGCCAAGAGACCCAGTACTTC	CASSERGGQETQYF
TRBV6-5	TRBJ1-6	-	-	TGTGCCAGCAGTTCAGACAGGCTGAATTCACCCCTCCACTTT	CASSSDRLNSPLHF
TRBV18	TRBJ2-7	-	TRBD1	TGTGCCAGCTCACCCGGGACAGGGAGCGACGAGCAGTACTTC	CASSPGTGSDEQYF
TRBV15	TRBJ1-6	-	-	TGTGCCACCAGCAGAGATTATGGCACCTCCTCCTATAATTCACCCCTCCACTTT	CATSRDYGTSSYNSPLHF
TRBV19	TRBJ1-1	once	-	TGTGCCCTAGGTTACACTGAAGCTTTCTTT	CALGYTEAFF
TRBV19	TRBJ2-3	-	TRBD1	TGTGCCAGTAGTATAAGGGACAGGGTGCCAGATACGCAGTATTTT	CASSIRDRVPDTQYF
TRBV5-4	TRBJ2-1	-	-	TGTGCCAGCAGTTTAGATTGGTACAATGAGCAGTTCTTC	CASSLDWYNEQFF
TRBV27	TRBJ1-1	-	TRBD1	TGTGCCAGCAGTTCAATAGACAGGGCGAGCACTGAAGCTTTCTTT	CASSSIDRASTEAFF
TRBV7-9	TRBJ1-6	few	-	TGTGCCAGCAGCTGGGGGACTAATAATTCACCCCTCCACTTT	CASSWGTNNSPLHF
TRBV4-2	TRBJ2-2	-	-	TGTGCCAGCAGCCAAGTGGCAACCGGGACAACCACCGGGGAGCTGTTTTTT	CASSQVATGTTTGELFF
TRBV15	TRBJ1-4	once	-	TGTGCCACCAGCAGAGACGGTGGGCCTAATGAAAAACTGTTTTTT	CATSRDGGPNEKLFF
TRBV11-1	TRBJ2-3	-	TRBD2	TGTGCCAGCAGCTTAGGGTCTAGCGGGCACCTCACAGATACGCAGTATTTT	CASSLGSSGHLTDTQYF
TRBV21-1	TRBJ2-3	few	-	TGTGCCAGCAGCAACTCCGCTAGCGGTAAAGGTGATACGCAGTATTTT	CASSNSASGKGDTQYF
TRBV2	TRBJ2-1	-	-	TGTGCCAGCAGTGTTCAGTCCTACAATGAGCAGTTCTTC	CASSVQSYNEQFF
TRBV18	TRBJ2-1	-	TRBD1	TGTGCCAGCTCACCGAGTCTACAGGGGGCTTCGAATGAGCAGTTCTTC	CASSPSLQGASNEQFF
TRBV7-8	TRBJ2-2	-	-	TGTGCCAGCAGGTGGGCAGGAGAGAGGGCCGGGGAGCTGTTTTTT	CASRWAGERAGELFF
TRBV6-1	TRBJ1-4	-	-	TGTGCCAGCGGGTGGGGCGATGAAAAACTGTTTTTT	CASGWGDEKLFF
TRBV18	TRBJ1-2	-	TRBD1	TGTGCCAGCTCACCCTATCCAACCCAGGGGGCGGTCTATGGCTACACCTTC	CASSPYPTQGAVYGYTF
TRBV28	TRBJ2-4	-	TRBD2	TGTGCCAGCAGTTTTGGCGGGGGGGTAGGGGCCAAAAACATTCAGTACTTC	CASSFGGGVGAKNIQYF
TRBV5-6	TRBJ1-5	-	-	TGTGCCAGCACCAACAGGGTTGGCAATCAGCCCCAGCATTTT	CASTNRVGNQPQHF
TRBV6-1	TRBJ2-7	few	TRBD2	TGTGCCAGCCTAAAGACTAGCGGGAGGATCGACGAGCAGTACTTC	CASLKTSGRIDEQYF
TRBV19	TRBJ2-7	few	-	TGTGCCAGTAGGTCTTCAGGCTTTCTTTCCGAGCAGTACTTC	CASRSSGFLSEQYF
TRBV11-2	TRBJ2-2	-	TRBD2	TGTGCCAGCAGCACAAGGACTAGCGCCAACACCGGGGAGCTGTTTTTT	CASSTRTSANTGELFF
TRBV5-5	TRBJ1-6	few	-	TGTGCCAGCAGTTGGATGCAGGGAAGCTATAATTCACCCCTCCACTTT	CASSWMQGSYNSPLHF
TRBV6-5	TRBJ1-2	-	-	TGTGCCAGCAGTTACGGTCAGATTTATGGCTACACCTTC	CASSYGQIYGYTF
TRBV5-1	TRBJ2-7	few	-	TGCGCCAGCAGCTTGACAGGGACGACGTACGAGCAGTACTTC	CASSLTGTTYEQYF
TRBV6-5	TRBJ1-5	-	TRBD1	TGTGCCAGCAAGACCGGGACAGGGGGTCATCAGCCCCAGCATTTT	CASKTGTGGHQPQHF
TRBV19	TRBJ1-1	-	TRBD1	TGTGCCAGTAGTTTTGGGACAGGAGCTTTCTTT	CASSFGTGAFF
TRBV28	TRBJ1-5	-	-	TGTGCCAGCAGTTTAGCAGGAGGGAGCAATCAGCCCCAGCATTTT	CASSLAGGSNQPQHF
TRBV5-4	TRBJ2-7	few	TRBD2	TGTGCCAGCAGCAAGGGACTAGCGGGGGGGTTCTCCTACGAGCAGTACTTC	CASSKGLAGGFSYEQYF
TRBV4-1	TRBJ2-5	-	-	TGCGCCAGCAGCCAATATCTCCCTTCGGGTCAAGAGACCCAGTACTTC	CASSQYLPSGQETQYF
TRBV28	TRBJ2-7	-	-	TGTGCCAGCAGCCCCCTCGCCGAGGCCTACGAGCAGTACTTC	CASSPLAEAYEQYF
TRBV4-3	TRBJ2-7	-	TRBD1	TGCGCCAGCAGCCAATCCGGGACAGGGGGCCCGAAGCAGTACTTC	CASSQSGTGGPKQYF
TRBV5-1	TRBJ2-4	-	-	TGCGCCAGCAGCCAATCGGGGACCAAAAACATTCAGTACTTC	CASSQSGTKNIQYF